These 28 T cell receptor beta chains were sequenced from one sample in a study of blood T cell repertoires in COVID-19. Profiled with immunoSEQ multiplex PCR; TCRdb holds only in-frame clones, not every one. This sample has about 34,000 clones; 75% to 90% occur once, and the top ten carry around 15%. The source material was peripheral blood. The source of these receptors is a human donor with acute or convalescent COVID-19. The donor label of this sample is uncertain.

J is TRBJ2-7 and V is TRBV2, with 8 bases aligning to TRBD2. V shed 1 base and J 0 bases; nucleotides not matched to a gene: 5. The CDR3 runs to 16 residues. CDR1 is SNHLY, CDR2 FYNNEI, per germline. The CDR3 region is CASSEVSGVFSYEQYF. Here the CDR3 DNA reads TGTGCCAGCAGTGAAGTTAGCGGGGTATTCTCCTACGAGCAGTACTTC. The variable domain in full, completed from reference TRBV2 and TRBJ2-7, reads EPEVTQTPSHQVTQMGQEVILRCVPISNHLYFYWYRQILGQKVEFLVSFYNNEISEKSEIFDDQFSVERPDGSNFTLKIRSTKLEDSAMYFCASSEVSGVFSYEQYFGPGTRLTVT.

The chain combines TRBV11-3 with TRBJ2-7, with D perhaps TRBD2 (5 bases). The germline CDR1 and CDR2 sequences are SGHNT and YENEEA. V lost 3 bases to trimming and J lost 3 bases, with 12 bases between them. The CDR3 covers 14 residues. The CDR3 loop reads CASSFAGADYEQYF. CDR3 nucleotide sequence: TGTGCCAGCAGCTTTGCGGGTGCCGACTACGAGCAGTACTTC.

This chain uses TRBV28 with TRBJ2-7; 7 positions match TRBD1. Germline V gene lookup returns CDR1 MDHEN and CDR2 SYDVKM. The length of the CDR3 is 13 residues. V was clipped by 4 bases and J by 0 bases; unmatched bases: 0. The CDR3 DNA follows: TGTGCCAGCAGTTGGGACAGCTCCTACGAGCAGTACTTC. Amino acids: CASSWDSSYEQYF.

The chain recombines TRBV4-3 with TRBJ2-6; the match to TRBD2 covers 12 bases. The CDR3 contains 22 residues. Germline CDR1 reads LGHNA; CDR2 reads YSLEER. The trim removed 0 bases at V and 0 bases at J, leaving 12 bases unmatched. CDR3 region: CASSQEPPVTSGSRSGANVLTF. CDR3 nucleotides: TGCGCCAGCAGCCAAGAGCCCCCGGTGACTAGCGGGAGCCGCTCTGGGGCCAACGTCCTGACTTTC.

Here the CDR3 reads CAISDPDGQGRANTGELFF. The CDR3 DNA follows: TGTGCCATCAGTGACCCGGACGGACAGGGAAGGGCTAACACCGGGGAGCTGTTTTTT. The chain uses TRBV10-3 and TRBJ2-2; TRBD1 aligns across 8 bases. The CDR3 is made up of 19 amino acids. CDR1 is ENHRY, CDR2 SYGVKD, per germline. Trimming removed 3 bases from V and 2 bases from J; junction bases left unmatched: 14.

The rearrangement uses TRBV7-2 and TRBJ2-3; TRBD1 matches at 12 bases. The CDR3 has 14 residues. J gave up 6 bases and V 6 bases, and 4 bases lay outside the gene matches. Germline assignment: CDR1 SGHTA and CDR2 FQGNSA. The CDR3 coding sequence is TGTGCCAGCAGGGGACAGGGGGCGTCGGATACGCAGTATTTT. Amino acids: CASRGQGASDTQYF.

About this clone itself: One end of the junction fails to match germline, which may point to a read error. The chain carries TRBV13 and TRBJ1-5, with D perhaps matching TRBD1 (5 bases). Germline values: CDR1 PRHDT, CDR2 FYEKMQ (reference sequence). There are 15 residues in the CDR3. The CDR3: CASSLGEVGNQPQHF. Here the CDR3 DNA reads TGTGCCAGCAGCCTAGGGGAGGTGGGCAATCAGCCCCAGCATTTT.

The gene calls are TRBV30 and TRBJ2-3, with 9 nucleotides matching TRBD2. The germline gives CDR1 GTSNPN, CDR2 SVGIG (reference sequence). The length of the CDR3 is 18 residues. The V gene end was trimmed by 3 bases and the J gene end by 0 bases; junction bases not matched to a gene: 13. The CDR3 region is CAWSMLAGAVFSTDTQYF. In DNA, the CDR3 is TGTGCCTGGAGCATGTTAGCGGGGGCCGTTTTTAGCACAGATACGCAGTATTTT.

This chain joins TRBV4-1 and TRBJ1-4; D may be TRBD1 (5 bases). The germline V gene encodes CDR1 MGHRA and CDR2 YSYEKL. V dropped 1 base and J dropped 8 bases, with 17 bases sitting between them. The CDR3 contains 16 residues. The CDR3 region is CASSQVLRRDGEKLFF. The CDR3 DNA sequence: TGCGCCAGCAGCCAAGTCTTACGCAGGGATGGGGAAAAACTGTTTTTT.

V and J are TRBV11-3 and TRBJ2-1; no firm D call. Germline V lookup: CDR1 SGHNT, CDR2 YENEEA. V lost 10 bases and J lost 10, with 20 bases in between. The CDR3 contains 13 residues. Here the CDR3 reads CATATPDLWEQFF. The DNA for the CDR3 is TGTGCCACCGCCACCCCAGATCTCTGGGAGCAGTTCTTC.

The chain has TRBV29-1 and TRBJ2-3; TRBD2 aligns across 9 bases. The germline V gene encodes CDR1 SQVTM and CDR2 ANQGSEA. Losses at the gene ends were 4 bases for V and 2 bases for J; bases not matched to a gene: 7. The CDR3 consists of 15 residues. Here the CDR3 DNA reads TGCAGCGTTGTGTGGGCGGGGGGGCTCACAGATACGCAGTATTTT. This sequence encodes CSVVWAGGLTDTQYF.

V gene TRBV7-2 combines with J gene TRBJ2-1, with D perhaps matching TRBD1 (6 bases). The germline V gene has CDR1 SGHTA and CDR2 FQGNSA. The CDR3 spans 11 residues. V lost 5 bases to trimming and J lost 9 bases, with 8 bases between them. For the CDR3, the DNA is TGTGCCAGCAGCCAAGGGGGTGAGCAGTTCTTC. Encoded protein: CASSQGGEQFF.

The rearrangement links TRBV6-6 to TRBJ1-1; maybe TRBD1 (6 bases). The length of the CDR3 is 15 residues. The V gene lost 5 bases and the J gene lost 0 bases, with 13 bases spanning the gap. Germline CDR1 MNHNY, CDR2 SVGAGI (reference sequence). CDR3 in DNA: TGTGCCAGCAGTCCCGGGGGGGACATGAACACTGAAGCTTTCTTT. The encoded protein is CASSPGGDMNTEAFF.

This clone was seen only once. The V and J genes are TRBV29-1 and TRBJ1-2, with TRBD1 matching over 9 bases. The CDR3 totals 13 residues. Germline V gene sequence: CDR1 SQVTM, CDR2 ANQGSEA. Unmatched junction bases numbered 8, after V lost 7 bases and J lost 5 bases. CDR3 DNA sequence: TGCAGCGCCGGAACCGGGACAGGGTATGGCTACACCTTC. It encodes CSAGTGTGYGYTF.

This sequence joins TRBV2 and TRBJ1-2; D unclear. Germline V CDR1 and CDR2: SNHLY, FYNNEI. The CDR3 extends over 13 amino acids. The germline V and J ends were trimmed by 4 bases and 8 bases, with 14 bases remaining between them. The CDR3 DNA follows: TGTGCCAGCAGTGCCGTGGCCGCCGTAGGCTACACCTTC. Protein sequence: CASSAVAAVGYTF. The full variable domain, completed using reference TRBV2 and TRBJ1-2, is EPEVTQTPSHQVTQMGQEVILRCVPISNHLYFYWYRQILGQKVEFLVSFYNNEISEKSEIFDDQFSVERPDGSNFTLKIRSTKLEDSAMYFCASSAVAAVGYTFGSGTRLTVV.

V usage is TRBV6-5 and J usage is TRBJ1-6; no definite D call. From germline, CDR1 is MNHEY and CDR2 SVGAGI. V was trimmed by 0 bases and J by 10 bases, leaving 16 bases between them. The CDR3 is 16 residues long. CDR3 residues: CASSYSRAEGGSPLHF. CDR3 DNA: TGTGCCAGCAGTTACTCTAGGGCAGAGGGCGGATCACCCCTCCACTTT.

This chain links TRBV5-6 with TRBJ1-4, with D uncertain. Trimming stripped 3 bases from V and 8 bases from J, with 11 bases between. The CDR3 consists of 13 residues. The germline V gene encodes CDR1 SGHDT and CDR2 YYEEEE. CDR3 sequence reads: CASSYDLGEKLFF. The CDR3 nucleotides are TGTGCCAGCAGCTATGACCTAGGAGAAAAACTGTTTTTT.

The CDR3 DNA reads TGTGCCACCTCAATCCGAGGAAAAGCTTTCTTT. This encodes CATSIRGKAFF. This chain links TRBV24-1 with TRBJ1-1; D is undetermined. There are 11 residues in the CDR3. The germline V gene has CDR1 KGHDR and CDR2 SFDVKD. V shed 9 bases and J shed 9 bases, with 13 bases lying between them.

This chain uses TRBV5-4 with TRBJ1-2; D not resolved. The V and J ends lost 1 base and 4 bases respectively, with 11 bases between them. The CDR3 extends over 14 amino acids. In germline, CDR1 is SGHNT, CDR2 YYREEE (reference sequence). In nucleotides, the CDR3 is TGTGCCAGCAGCTTGATAGGAGTTCTCTATGGCTACACCTTC. Its protein product is CASSLIGVLYGYTF.

For the CDR3, the DNA is TGTGCCAGCAGTTCAGGGGGAATCGAGCAGTACTTC. This gives the protein CASSSGGIEQYF. This rearrangement joins TRBV5-4 to TRBJ2-7; TRBD1 matches at 7 bases. V lost 5 bases and J lost 6; bases outside the gene matches: 5. The CDR3 runs to 12 residues. Germline assignment: CDR1 SGHNT and CDR2 YYREEE (reference sequence).

This chain links TRBV3-1 (or the pseudogene TRBV3-2) with TRBJ1-1, with 12 bases matching TRBD1. The CDR3 spans 17 residues. V gave up 4 bases and J gave up 5 bases; unmatched junction bases: 11. Germline CDR1 LGHDT, CDR2 YNNKEL (reference sequence). CDR3: CASSPLGTGGARTEAFF. The DNA for the CDR3 is TGTGCCAGCAGCCCCCTGGGGACAGGGGGCGCGAGGACTGAAGCTTTCTTT.

This chain links TRBV7-9 with TRBJ2-3; 8 bases fit TRBD1. The CDR3 has 15 residues. Germline lookup yields CDR1 SEHNR and CDR2 FQNEAQ (reference sequence). The V segment lost 1 base and the J segment 1 base; nucleotides outside the gene matches: 1. CDR3 nucleotide sequence: TGTGCCAGCAGCTTAGGGACAGGGCGCACAGATACGCAGTATTTT. Translated: CASSLGTGRTDTQYF. Variable domain in full (rest from reference TRBV7-9 and TRBJ2-3): DTGVSQNPRHKITKRGQNVTFRCDPISEHNRLYWYRQTLGQGPEFLTYFQNEAQLEKSRLLSDRFSAERPKGSFSTLEIQRTEQGDSAMYLCASSLGTGRTDTQYFGPGTRLTVL.

CDR3 bases: TGTGCCAGCAGCTCAACCCTCCTGACAGGGGGCATGAGCTACACCTTC. Translating it yields CASSSTLLTGGMSYTF. The chain joins TRBV5-4 to TRBJ1-2; 10 positions agree with TRBD1. Trimming at V came to 3 bases and at J to 9 bases, leaving 14 bases not matched to a gene. The CDR3 totals 16 residues. Germline CDR1 and CDR2: SGHNT and YYREEE (reference sequence).

The rearrangement uses TRBV3-1 (or the pseudogene TRBV3-2) and TRBJ2-1; D might be TRBD1 (5 bases). Germline V lookup: CDR1 LGHDT, CDR2 YNNKEL (reference sequence). V lost 3 bases and J lost 10, with 16 bases in between. This CDR3 contains 14 residues. The CDR3 region is CASSQPEGAGEQFF. DNA of the CDR3: TGTGCCAGCAGCCAGCCCGAAGGGGCAGGCGAGCAGTTCTTC.

The chain has TRBV6-5 and TRBJ1-5, with 8 positions matching TRBD1. After removal of 6 bases from V and 7 bases from J, the junction contained 8 bases not matched to a gene. The germline gives CDR1 MNHEY, CDR2 SVGAGI. CDR3 length: 14 amino acids. In nucleotides, the CDR3 is TGTGCCAGCAGCAGCGGACAGGGCCGGCAGCCCCAGCATTTT. It yields the protein CASSSGQGRQPQHF.

The V call is TRBV4-1, the J call TRBJ1-5; D gene unclear. CDR1 and CDR2 (germline): MGHRA, YSYEKL. The CDR3 covers 16 residues. Trimming took off 0 bases at V and 5 bases at J, with 14 bases between the two ends. The DNA of the CDR3 is TGCGCCAGCAGCCAAGACGGAGGGTCTGAGTATCAGCCCCAGCATTTT. It encodes CASSQDGGSEYQPQHF.

This sequence joins TRBV19 and TRBJ2-1; 7 bases map to TRBD2. From germline, CDR1 is LNHDA and CDR2 SQIVND (reference sequence). The CDR3 has 10 amino acids. Trimming cost V 11 bases and J 10 bases; bases outside gene matches: 5. CDR3 region: CAGAGKEQFF. In DNA form, the CDR3 reads TGTGCCGGAGCGGGGAAGGAGCAGTTCTTC.

The CDR3 loop is CASRRKITGLNEKLFF. CDR3 DNA: TGCGCCAGCAGACGCAAGATCACAGGGCTTAATGAAAAACTGTTTTTT. V and J are TRBV4-3 and TRBJ1-4, with D tentatively TRBD1 (6 bases). This CDR3 is 16 amino acids long. Germline V gives CDR1 LGHNA, CDR2 YSLEER. Trimming left V 6 bases short and J 4 bases short, with 18 bases between.